This T cell receptor (beta chain) was captured in a study of blood T cell repertoires in COVID-19. Study details: Samples representing acute and convalescent COVID-19 were sourced from the United States, Italy and Spain.

Concerning this clone: Other nucleotide sequences from this sample produce the same CDR3.

The participants were between about 18 and 90 years old and came from some 23 US areas. The study assigned cohorts using participant-reported clinical history. Original handling: Reference gene primer amplification yielded estimated nucleated cell counts. The repertoire was sequenced with immunoSEQ multiplex PCR; TCRdb's copy has only in-frame clones and lacks some. The DNA was the basis for D and trimming; V, J and clone size are from that table. The data hold around 300,000 clones, with approximately 90% observed a single time. The sample was PBMCs or T cells enriched from blood (not recorded which). This TCR was recovered from a woman aged 25-40 years who had recovered from COVID-19.

In nucleotides, the CDR3 is TGCGCCAGCAGCTTGGGAGCTAGCGGAAGCACAGATACGCAGTATTTT. This codes for CASSLGASGSTDTQYF. The rearrangement uses TRBV5-1 and TRBJ2-3; the match to TRBD2 covers 7 bases. Germline V CDR1 and CDR2: SGHRS, YFSETQ. The CDR3 length is 16 residues. The V segment lost 0 bases and the J segment 0 bases; nucleotides outside the gene matches: 4.